A single sample is the source of the 17 T cell receptor beta chains below, sequenced in a study of T cell responses to AZD1222 COVID-19 vaccine. TCRdb's copy holds only in-frame clones and misses some; the assay was immunoSEQ multiplex PCR. Seen here are about 150,000 clones, 80% to 90% observed once, and the top ten hold 6.5% to 8.5%. The sample in question was peripheral blood, obtained on day 0 of AZD1222 vaccination. The receptors originated from an adult in good health.

V is TRBV3-1 (or the pseudogene TRBV3-2) and J is TRBJ1-1, with D uncertain. Germline V gene lookup returns CDR1 LGHDT and CDR2 YNNKEL (reference sequence). V gave up 1 base and J gave up 3 bases, with 9 bases separating them. The CDR3 spans 14 residues. The chain's CDR3 is CASSQGRGYTEAFF. CDR3 nucleotides: TGTGCCAGCAGCCAAGGTCGCGGCTACACTGAAGCTTTCTTT.

The rearrangement links TRBV6-1 to TRBJ2-7; TRBD1 matches 9 bases. The CDR3 is 16 amino acids. The germline V gene has CDR1 MNHNS and CDR2 SASEGT. With V trimmed by 0 bases and J by 5 bases, 8 bases remained unmatched. The CDR3 loop is CASSEAPGQGIHEQYV. Written as DNA, the CDR3 is TGTGCCAGCAGTGAAGCGCCGGGACAGGGCATCCACGAGCAGTACGTC.

The V and J genes are TRBV7-8 and TRBJ1-6, with D uncertain. Trimming took off 2 bases at V and 0 bases at J, with 17 bases between the two ends. Germline V gene data show CDR1 as SGHVS and CDR2 as FQNEAQ. The length of the CDR3 is 19 residues. The CDR3 region has the DNA TGTGCCAGCAGCTTAAAGGGAACGGACTGGAGCTCCTATAATTCACCCCTCCACTTT. Its protein is CASSLKGTDWSSYNSPLHF.

J is TRBJ1-1 and V is TRBV7-9; D gene uncertain. V lost 5 bases and J lost 0, with 7 bases in between. CDR3 length: 13 amino acids. Germline loops: CDR1 SEHNR, CDR2 FQNEAQ (reference sequence). The CDR3 sequence: CASSPSMNTEAFF. In DNA, the CDR3 is TGTGCCAGCAGCCCAAGCATGAACACTGAAGCTTTCTTT.

V usage is TRBV6-6 and J usage is TRBJ1-2, with a possible D match to TRBD1 (5 bases). The CDR3 covers 14 residues. V lost 6 bases and J lost 4, with 15 bases in between. Germline loops: CDR1 MNHNY, CDR2 SVGAGI (reference sequence). This CDR3 reads CASSSPEQAYGYTF. CDR3 in DNA: TGTGCCAGCAGCTCCCCCGAACAGGCCTATGGCTACACCTTC.

The J gene is TRBJ2-7, the V gene TRBV6-5; D call uncertain. From germline, CDR1 is MNHEY and CDR2 SVGAGI. This CDR3 region has 13 residues. Trimming stripped 0 bases from V and 4 bases from J, with 7 bases between. The CDR3 nucleotides are TGTGCCAGCAGTTACTCTGCACAATACGAGCAGTACTTC. It codes for CASSYSAQYEQYF.

This chain uses TRBV28 with TRBJ1-2; D is undetermined. Germline V gene sequence: CDR1 MDHEN, CDR2 SYDVKM. The V end lost 5 bases, the J end lost 4 bases, and 5 bases lay between the germline ends. The length of the CDR3 is 11 residues. The CDR3 sequence is CASSARYGYTF. The CDR3 DNA reads TGTGCCAGCAGTGCCCGCTATGGCTACACCTTC.

V is TRBV25-1 and J is TRBJ1-2, with D possibly being TRBD1 (6 bases). V shed 3 bases and J shed 2 bases, with 16 bases lying between them. Germline CDR1 and CDR2: MGHDK and SYGVNS. The CDR3 totals 16 residues. The CDR3 is CASSDLAAGTNYGYTF. Here the CDR3 DNA reads TGTGCCAGCAGTGACCTGGCGGCAGGGACAAACTATGGCTACACCTTC.

V usage is TRBV11-1 and J usage is TRBJ2-7; 8 bases map to TRBD1. The CDR3 is 15 residues long. The V gene end was trimmed by 2 bases and the J gene end by 7 bases; junction bases not matched to a gene: 10. Germline V gene data show CDR1 as SGHAT and CDR2 as FQDESV (reference sequence). The CDR3 bases are TGTGCCAGCAGCTTACGGTGGCAGGGGGCGGGGGAGCAGTACGTC. It encodes CASSLRWQGAGEQYV.

This clone was counted once. This rearrangement joins TRBV6-1 to TRBJ2-2; a weak D match, TRBD1 (5 bases). V shed 2 bases and J shed 4 bases, with 14 bases lying between them. The CDR3 is 16 residues long. Germline V gene lookup returns CDR1 MNHNS and CDR2 SASEGT. CDR3 sequence: CASSEPQGRVTGELFF. CDR3 DNA sequence: TGTGCCAGCAGTGAACCCCAGGGTCGGGTCACCGGGGAGCTGTTTTTT.

This chain's CDR3 is CASSLVGLAAQETQYF. CDR3 in DNA: TGTGCCAGCAGCTTGGTTGGACTAGCGGCACAAGAGACCCAGTACTTC. V gene TRBV5-6 combines with J gene TRBJ2-5; 10 nucleotides agree with TRBD2. Trimming removed 0 bases from V and 2 bases from J; junction bases left unmatched: 4. There are 16 residues in the CDR3. Germline V gives CDR1 SGHDT, CDR2 YYEEEE.

This chain links TRBV5-4 with TRBJ2-3, with 7 nucleotides matching TRBD1. With V trimmed by 1 base and J by 2 bases, 4 bases remained unmatched. Germline V gives CDR1 SGHNT, CDR2 YYREEE (reference sequence). The CDR3 covers 15 residues. The CDR3 bases are TGTGCCAGCAGCTTGTTAACAGGGGTCACAGATACGCAGTATTTT. Translating gives CASSLLTGVTDTQYF.

The chain combines TRBV12-3 or TRBV12-4 with TRBJ1-1; D is perhaps TRBD1 (5 bases). The length of the CDR3 is 13 residues. V lost 1 base and J 10 bases, leaving 13 bases between the germline ends. In DNA, the CDR3 is TGTGCCAGCAGTTTAGGCCCAGGGCTCGGAGCTTTCTTT. Encoded protein: CASSLGPGLGAFF.

CDR3 nucleotides: TGTGCCAGCAGCCGCGCAGGGGGCACTCTGGGGGCCAACGTCCTGACTTTC. Translated, it gives CASSRAGGTLGANVLTF. The rearrangement uses TRBV3-1 (or the pseudogene TRBV3-2) and TRBJ2-6; 8 nucleotides align to TRBD1. Germline V gene data show CDR1 as LGHDT and CDR2 as YNNKEL (reference sequence). The CDR3 is made up of 17 amino acids. The trim removed 4 bases at V and 4 bases at J, leaving 9 bases unmatched.

The gene calls are TRBV19 and TRBJ2-3; D not resolved. The germline CDR1 and CDR2 sequences are LNHDA and SQIVND (reference sequence). This CDR3 has 13 residues. The V gene lost 3 bases and the J gene lost 4 bases, with 8 bases spanning the gap. CDR3 sequence reads: CASSILRADTQYF. The CDR3 DNA follows: TGTGCCAGTAGTATCCTCCGGGCAGATACGCAGTATTTT.

This CDR3 reads CASSASGGVWSEQFF. The CDR3 DNA is TGTGCCAGCAGTGCGAGCGGGGGGGTCTGGAGTGAGCAGTTCTTC. This chain connects TRBV6-4 to TRBJ2-1; the match to TRBD2 covers 10 bases. This CDR3 comprises 15 residues. The V and J ends lost 4 bases and 9 bases, in that order; junction bases with no gene match: 9. From germline, CDR1 is MRHNA and CDR2 SNTAGT.

This clone was recorded a few times. The chain is built from TRBV25-1 and TRBJ1-5; weak D call: TRBD1 (6 bases). The CDR3 totals 13 residues. Germline CDR1 and CDR2: MGHDK and SYGVNS. V was trimmed by 8 bases and J by 1 base, leaving 9 bases between them. This CDR3 reads CASEGQSNQPQHF. CDR3 coding DNA: TGTGCCAGCGAAGGACAGAGCAATCAGCCCCAGCATTTT.